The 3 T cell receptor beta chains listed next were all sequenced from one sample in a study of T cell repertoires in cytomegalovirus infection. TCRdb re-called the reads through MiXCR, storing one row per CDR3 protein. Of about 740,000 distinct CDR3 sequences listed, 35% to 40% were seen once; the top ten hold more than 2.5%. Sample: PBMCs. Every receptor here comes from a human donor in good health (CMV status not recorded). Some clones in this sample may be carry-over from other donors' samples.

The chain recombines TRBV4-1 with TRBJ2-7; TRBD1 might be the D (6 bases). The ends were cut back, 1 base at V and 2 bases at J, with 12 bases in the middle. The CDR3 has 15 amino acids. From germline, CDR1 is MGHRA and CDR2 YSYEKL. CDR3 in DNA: TGCGCCAGCAGCCAAGTGGCAGGGGACCCCTACGAGCAGTACTTC. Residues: CASSQVAGDPYEQYF.

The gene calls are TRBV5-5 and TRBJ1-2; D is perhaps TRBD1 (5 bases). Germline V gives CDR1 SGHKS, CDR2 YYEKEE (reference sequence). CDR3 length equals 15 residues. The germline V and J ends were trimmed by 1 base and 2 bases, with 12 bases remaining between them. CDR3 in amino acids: CASSLRQLLNYGYTF. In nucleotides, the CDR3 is TGTGCCAGCAGCTTGAGACAGCTCCTAAACTATGGCTACACCTTC.

CDR3 sequence (DNA): TGTGCCAGCAGCTTGGGAGCGGGAGGGCCACTCGGGGAGCAGTTCTTC. Protein: CASSLGAGGPLGEQFF. The gene calls are TRBV5-4 and TRBJ2-1; 10 positions agree with TRBD2. The CDR3 contains 16 residues. V lost 0 bases and J lost 10; bases outside the gene matches: 10. Germline lookup yields CDR1 SGHNT and CDR2 YYREEE (reference sequence). The full variable domain, completed using reference TRBV5-4 and TRBJ2-1, is ETGVTQSPTHLIKTRGQQVTLRCSSQSGHNTVSWYQQALGQGPQFIFQYYREEENGRGNFPPRFSGLQFPNYSSELNVNALELDDSALYLCASSLGAGGPLGEQFFGPGTRLTVL.